The rows below give T cell receptor beta chains drawn from one sample of a study of cytomegalovirus exposure and HLA in healthy donors. Only in-frame clones appear in the TCRdb table, and some are missing; sequencing was by immunoSEQ multiplex PCR. The table for this sample gives some 120,000 clones. The source material was PBMCs. The receptors come from an older woman in good health and CMV-seronegative. The CDR3 runs from the conserved cysteine through the conserved F or W. Each record gives: J gene, V gene, D gene, CDR3 length, CDR3 DNA, CDR3 protein. A D gene is named only where the DNA matches it firmly.

j_call: TRBJ1-4
v_call: TRBV28
d_call: TRBD1
cdr3_length: 13
cdr3_nt: TGTGCCAGCAGGGCTCAGGGGGTTGAAAAACTGTTTTTT
cdr3_aa: CASRAQGVEKLFF

j_call: TRBJ2-1
v_call: TRBV5-3
d_call: TRBD2
cdr3_length: 15
cdr3_nt: TGTGCCAGAAGCCTGGGACTAGCGGGGGGTAATGAGCAGTTCTTC
cdr3_aa: CARSLGLAGGNEQFF

j_call: TRBJ1-1
v_call: TRBV27
d_call: TRBD1
cdr3_length: 14
cdr3_nt: TGTGCCAGCAGTCCCGGGACAGGGAGCGCTGAAGCTTTCTTT
cdr3_aa: CASSPGTGSAEAFF

j_call: TRBJ1-1
v_call: TRBV14
d_call: NA
cdr3_length: 15
cdr3_nt: TGTGCCAGCAGCCAAGATTTTTCGGGGGGGGGTGAAGCTTTCTTT
cdr3_aa: CASSQDFSGGGEAFF

j_call: TRBJ2-5
v_call: TRBV5-1
d_call: NA
cdr3_length: 15
cdr3_nt: TGCGCCAGCAGCTTACTACCGGGGTCACAAGAGACCCAGTACTTC
cdr3_aa: CASSLLPGSQETQYF

j_call: TRBJ1-5
v_call: TRBV6-1
d_call: TRBD1
cdr3_length: 16
cdr3_nt: TGTGCCAGCAATGACAGGGGTCCTTATAGCAATCAGCCCCAGCATTTT
cdr3_aa: CASNDRGPYSNQPQHF

j_call: TRBJ2-4
v_call: TRBV19
d_call: NA
cdr3_length: 17
cdr3_nt: TGTGCCAGTGCGGTTGGGATGTGGGGGGTAGCCAAAAACATTCAGTACTTC
cdr3_aa: CASAVGMWGVAKNIQYF

j_call: TRBJ2-2
v_call: TRBV6-5
d_call: NA
cdr3_length: 14
cdr3_nt: TGTGCCAGCAGTTACGAGGTGAACACCGGGGAGCTGTTTTTT
cdr3_aa: CASSYEVNTGELFF

j_call: TRBJ2-7
v_call: TRBV4-2
d_call: TRBD1
cdr3_length: 16
cdr3_nt: TGTGCCAGCAGCCAAGTCCAGGGGGATCTTTCCTACGAGCAGTACTTC
cdr3_aa: CASSQVQGDLSYEQYF

j_call: TRBJ1-1
v_call: TRBV18
d_call: NA
cdr3_length: 14
cdr3_nt: TGTGCCAGCTCACCACAGAGTGAGAACACTGAAGCTTTCTTT
cdr3_aa: CASSPQSENTEAFF

j_call: TRBJ1-4
v_call: TRBV2
d_call: NA
cdr3_length: 15
cdr3_nt: TGTGCCAGCAGTGGGCCCAAAACAACTAATGAAAAACTGTTTTTT
cdr3_aa: CASSGPKTTNEKLFF

j_call: TRBJ1-5
v_call: TRBV19
d_call: NA
cdr3_length: 15
cdr3_nt: TGTGCCAGTAGTATTGGGTTTCCCGGCGGTCAGCCCCAGCATTTT
cdr3_aa: CASSIGFPGGQPQHF

j_call: TRBJ2-1
v_call: TRBV19
d_call: TRBD1
cdr3_length: 14
cdr3_nt: TGTGCCAGTAGTATTAGGACAGGGGGCAATGAGCAGTTCTTC
cdr3_aa: CASSIRTGGNEQFF

j_call: TRBJ1-4
v_call: TRBV28
d_call: NA
cdr3_length: 14
cdr3_nt: TGTGCCAGCAGTTCGGTCAACCGTAATGAAAAACTGTTTTTT
cdr3_aa: CASSSVNRNEKLFF

j_call: TRBJ2-1
v_call: TRBV27
d_call: NA
cdr3_length: 16
cdr3_nt: TGTGCCAGCACCAGGCAAGGCGGGAACTCCTACAATGAGCAGTTCTTC
cdr3_aa: CASTRQGGNSYNEQFF

j_call: TRBJ2-5
v_call: TRBV28
d_call: NA
cdr3_length: 15
cdr3_nt: TGTGCCACCTCCCAGGGGAATAGCCTGGCGGAGACCCAGTACTTC
cdr3_aa: CATSQGNSLAETQYF

j_call: TRBJ1-1
v_call: TRBV19
d_call: NA
cdr3_length: 10
cdr3_nt: TGTGCCATCGGCGGGACTGAAGCTTTCTTT
cdr3_aa: CAIGGTEAFF

j_call: TRBJ1-4
v_call: TRBV18
d_call: NA
cdr3_length: 14
cdr3_nt: TGTGCCAGCTCACCGGAGGGAGAGAGGGAAAAACTGTTTTTT
cdr3_aa: CASSPEGEREKLFF

j_call: TRBJ1-3
v_call: TRBV28
d_call: TRBD1
cdr3_length: 17
cdr3_nt: TGTGCCAGCAGTGATCCAGGGGGCGCGGACTCTGGAAACACCATATATTTT
cdr3_aa: CASSDPGGADSGNTIYF

j_call: TRBJ2-3
v_call: TRBV7-2
d_call: NA
cdr3_length: 13
cdr3_nt: TGTGCCAGCAGCAACCCGGGGGGCCTGGCGCAGTATTTT
cdr3_aa: CASSNPGGLAQYF

j_call: TRBJ2-7
v_call: TRBV7-9
d_call: NA
cdr3_length: 13
cdr3_nt: TGTGCCAGCAGATCCGTGGGTACGGGCGAGCAGTACTTC
cdr3_aa: CASRSVGTGEQYF

j_call: TRBJ1-5
v_call: TRBV19
d_call: NA
cdr3_length: 14
cdr3_nt: TGTGCCAGTAGTAGACAGGTTAGCAATCAGCCCCAGCATTTT
cdr3_aa: CASSRQVSNQPQHF